The rows below give T cell receptor beta chains drawn from one sample of a study of response to subunit inactivated influenza vaccine. TCRdb reprocessed the RT-PCR reads via MiXCR and lists one record per CDR3 protein. The sample consists of 700,000 to 800,000 distinct CDR3 sequences, roughly 20% of them appearing once. The starting material was PBMCs from blood, obtained roughly 5 days after vaccination. Receptors were obtained from a man aged 50 or older who received an inactivated influenza vaccine. Each CDR3 is given without its conserved first and last residue. Rows give clone size only sometimes, using once, few, many, or a class for an expanded clone.

j_call v_call clone_size cdr3_aa
TRBJ2-4 TRBV20-1 many SARDPRGIQY
TRBJ1-5 TRBV20-1 - SARGTADQPQH
TRBJ2-7 TRBV25-1 - ASSESGHGAYEQY
TRBJ2-3 TRBV20-1 - SARGLQGARSDTQY
TRBJ2-7 TRBV12-3/TRBV12-4 few ASTLGTHSYEQY
TRBJ2-1 TRBV4-1 - ASSQERQRGGLNEQF
TRBJ2-7 TRBV11-2 - ASAGLAYEQY
TRBJ2-3 TRBV29-1 few SVVQPTPNTDTQY
TRBJ1-2 TRBV6-1 few ASRLSSTGYGYT
TRBJ2-2 TRBV12-3/TRBV12-4 - ASRAGANTGELF
TRBJ2-1 TRBV6-5 many ASSWLAGGPNEQF
TRBJ2-1 TRBV28 few ASSFVRAYNEQF
TRBJ2-5 TRBV5-6 - ASSWAQEETQY
TRBJ2-1 TRBV7-8 few ASSFFHSGKFVGEQF
TRBJ1-5 TRBV20-1 - SARGQSNQPQH
TRBJ2-7 TRBV20-1 - SARAPLAGSTYEQY
TRBJ2-2 TRBV7-2 - ASSPTGGTNTGELF
TRBJ2-1 TRBV20-1 few SAEGGREIGEQF
TRBJ2-7 TRBV20-1 - SARDLTGPRAYEQY
TRBJ1-1 TRBV4-3 - ASSQVKGTEAF
- TRBV12-3/TRBV12-4 - ASSRNNQPQY
TRBJ2-2 TRBV5-1 few ASSWVLAKNGELF
TRBJ2-5 TRBV20-1 - SAPEQGETQY
TRBJ2-5 TRBV24-1 many ATSDRRFGETQY
TRBJ2-5 TRBV20-1 - SASSGSETQY
TRBJ2-5 TRBV7-7 few ASSFGPSGETQY
TRBJ2-5 TRBV12-3/TRBV12-4 few ASNTGGQETQY
TRBJ2-7 TRBV6-1 - ASRRSGRRDEQY
TRBJ2-3 TRBV5-1 many ASSTSPGGEDTQY
TRBJ2-1 TRBV7-9 - ASSLGGDISYNEQF
TRBJ2-1 TRBV29-1 - SVVSALGRYNEQF
TRBJ1-1 TRBV29-1 - SGQGWNTEAF
TRBJ2-1 TRBV12-3/TRBV12-4 many ASSFFGGPGNEQF
TRBJ2-3 TRBV4-2 many ASSQTTDTQY
TRBJ1-6 TRBV20-1 - SAPAEGAYNSPLH
TRBJ2-1 TRBV5-1 few ASSPGAGGPGEQF
TRBJ2-3 TRBV9 many ASSVGSGLITDTQY
TRBJ1-5 TRBV12-3/TRBV12-4 - ASSGRVNQPQH
TRBJ2-7 TRBV12-3/TRBV12-4 many ASSPAPQGREQY
TRBJ1-1 TRBV27 - ASSLLEGGNTEAF
TRBJ1-3 TRBV4-1 - ASSPEGRVSGNTIY
TRBJ2-7 TRBV11-2 - ASSYQQSHEVLSYEQY
TRBJ2-3 TRBV14 few ASSHRERTDTQY
TRBJ1-2 TRBV20-1 - SATRTDNYGYT
TRBJ2-6 TRBV5-1 - ASSEGRGLDVLT
TRBJ2-2 TRBV6-5 few ASSYLGQNTGELF
TRBJ1-6 TRBV5-1 many ASSISTGTISNSPLH
TRBJ1-5 TRBV12-3/TRBV12-4 - ASSLHGGDSNQPQH
TRBJ2-7 TRBV4-2 many ASSQVGGSYEQY
TRBJ2-1 TRBV9 - ASSAGTQYNEQF
TRBJ2-1 TRBV3-1 - ASSRRGVRRHEQF
TRBJ1-1 TRBV10-1 - ASSARQTNTEAF
TRBJ1-1 TRBV4-1 few ASSQGLGGSEAF
TRBJ1-1 TRBV20-1 - SARVSAGLNTEAF
TRBJ2-5 TRBV7-8 - ASSRQLAIRETQY
TRBJ2-3 TRBV20-1 - SATSGTSSTDTQY
TRBJ2-4 TRBV7-8 - ASTARGLVNIQY